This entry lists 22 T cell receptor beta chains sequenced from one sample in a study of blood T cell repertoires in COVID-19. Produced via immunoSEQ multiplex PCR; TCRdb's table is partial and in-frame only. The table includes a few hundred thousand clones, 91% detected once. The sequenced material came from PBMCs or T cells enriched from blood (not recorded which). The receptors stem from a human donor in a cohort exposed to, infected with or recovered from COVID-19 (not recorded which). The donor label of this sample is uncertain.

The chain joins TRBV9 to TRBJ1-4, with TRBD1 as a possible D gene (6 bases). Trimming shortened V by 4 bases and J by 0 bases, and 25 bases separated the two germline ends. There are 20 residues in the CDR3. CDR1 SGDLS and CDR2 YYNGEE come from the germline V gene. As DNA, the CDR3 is TGTGCCAGCAGCCTCAGGGGTGGGGGACCTAGTACTGCAACTAATGAAAAACTGTTTTTT. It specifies CASSLRGGGPSTATNEKLFF.

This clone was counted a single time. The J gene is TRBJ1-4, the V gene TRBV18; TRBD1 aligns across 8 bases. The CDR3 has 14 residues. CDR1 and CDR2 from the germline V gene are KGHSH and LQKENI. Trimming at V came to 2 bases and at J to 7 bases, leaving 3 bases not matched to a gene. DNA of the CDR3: TGTGCCAGCTCACCAGGACAGGGAAGTGAAAAACTGTTTTTT. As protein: CASSPGQGSEKLFF.

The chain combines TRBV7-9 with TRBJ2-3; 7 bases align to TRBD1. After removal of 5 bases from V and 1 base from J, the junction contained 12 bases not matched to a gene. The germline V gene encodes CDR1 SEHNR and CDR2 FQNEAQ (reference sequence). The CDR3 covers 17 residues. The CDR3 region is CASSIVRDRWGTDTQYF. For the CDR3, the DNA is TGTGCCAGCAGCATCGTCCGGGACAGATGGGGCACAGATACGCAGTATTTT.

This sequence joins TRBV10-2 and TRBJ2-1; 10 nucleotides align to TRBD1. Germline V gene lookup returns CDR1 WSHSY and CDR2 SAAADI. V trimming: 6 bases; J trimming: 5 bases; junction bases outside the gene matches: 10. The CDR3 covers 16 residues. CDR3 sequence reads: CASRTPGTGAHNEQFF. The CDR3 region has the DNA TGCGCCAGCAGAACCCCGGGGACAGGGGCCCACAATGAGCAGTTCTTC.

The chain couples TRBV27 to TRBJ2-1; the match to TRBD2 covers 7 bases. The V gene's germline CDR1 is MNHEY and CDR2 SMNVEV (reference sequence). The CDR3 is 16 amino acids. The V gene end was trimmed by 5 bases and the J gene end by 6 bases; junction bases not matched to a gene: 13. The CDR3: CASSPIGGSRTNEQFF. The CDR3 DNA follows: TGTGCCAGCAGTCCAATCGGCGGGAGCCGAACCAATGAGCAGTTCTTC.

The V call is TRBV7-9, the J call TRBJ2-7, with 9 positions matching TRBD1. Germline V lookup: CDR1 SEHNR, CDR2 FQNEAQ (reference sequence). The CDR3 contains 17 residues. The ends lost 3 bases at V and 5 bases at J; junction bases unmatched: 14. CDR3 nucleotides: TGTGCCAGCAGCTTCATAGTGGGGTGGGACAGGGAGGACGAGCAGTACTTC. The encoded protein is CASSFIVGWDREDEQYF.

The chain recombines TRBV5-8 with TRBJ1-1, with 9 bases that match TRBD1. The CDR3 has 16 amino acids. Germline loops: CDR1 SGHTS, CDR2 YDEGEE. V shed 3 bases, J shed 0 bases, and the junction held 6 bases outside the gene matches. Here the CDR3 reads CASSSWTGAMNTEAFF. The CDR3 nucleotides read TGTGCCAGCAGCTCCTGGACAGGGGCAATGAACACTGAAGCTTTCTTT.

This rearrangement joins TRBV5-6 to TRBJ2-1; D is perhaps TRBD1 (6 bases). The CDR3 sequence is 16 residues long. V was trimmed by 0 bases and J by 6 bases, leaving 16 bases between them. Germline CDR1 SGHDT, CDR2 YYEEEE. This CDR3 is CASSLVPASRGNEQFF. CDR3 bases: TGTGCCAGCAGCTTGGTTCCGGCGAGCAGGGGCAATGAGCAGTTCTTC. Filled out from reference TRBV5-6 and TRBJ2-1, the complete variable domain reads DAGVTQSPTHLIKTRGQQVTLRCSPKSGHDTVSWYQQALGQGPQFIFQYYEEEERQRGNFPDRFSGHQFPNYSSELNVNALLLGDSALYLCASSLVPASRGNEQFFGPGTRLTVL.

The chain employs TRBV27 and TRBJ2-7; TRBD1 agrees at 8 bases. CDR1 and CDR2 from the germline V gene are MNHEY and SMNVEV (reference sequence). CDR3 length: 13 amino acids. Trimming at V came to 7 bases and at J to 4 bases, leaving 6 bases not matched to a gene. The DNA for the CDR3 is TGTGCCAGCACCAGGACAGGGAGTTACGAGCAGTACTTC. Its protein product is CASTRTGSYEQYF.

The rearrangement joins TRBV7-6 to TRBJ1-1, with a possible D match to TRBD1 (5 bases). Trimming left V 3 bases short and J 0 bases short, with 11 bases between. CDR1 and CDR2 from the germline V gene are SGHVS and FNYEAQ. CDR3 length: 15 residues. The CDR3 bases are TGTGCCAGCAGCTTGAACGACAGAGTGAACACTGAAGCTTTCTTT. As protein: CASSLNDRVNTEAFF.

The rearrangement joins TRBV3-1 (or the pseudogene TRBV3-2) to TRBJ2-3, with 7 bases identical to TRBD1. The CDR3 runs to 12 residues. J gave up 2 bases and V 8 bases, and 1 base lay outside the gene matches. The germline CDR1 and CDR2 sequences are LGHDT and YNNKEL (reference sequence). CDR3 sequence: CASQGDTDTQYF. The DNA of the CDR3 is TGTGCCAGCCAGGGGGACACAGATACGCAGTATTTT.

For the CDR3, the DNA is TGTGCCAGTAGTAAGTGGACAGGGGGACCCAATCAGCCCCAGCATTTT. This codes for CASSKWTGGPNQPQHF. The chain links TRBV19 to TRBJ1-5, with 10 bases matching TRBD1. CDR3 length: 16 amino acids. Per germline, CDR1 LNHDA and CDR2 SQIVND (reference sequence). The V gene end was trimmed by 4 bases and the J gene end by 3 bases; junction bases not matched to a gene: 6.

As DNA, the CDR3 is TGTGCCAGCAGCTTTTCGGGGGGCGTCGGCAATGAGCAGTTCTTC. Protein product: CASSFSGGVGNEQFF. V gene TRBV7-9 combines with J gene TRBJ2-1; TRBD2 might be the D (7 bases). CDR1 is SEHNR, CDR2 FQNEAQ, per germline (reference sequence). CDR3 length equals 15 residues. V lost 3 bases, J lost 6 bases, and 15 bases lay in between.

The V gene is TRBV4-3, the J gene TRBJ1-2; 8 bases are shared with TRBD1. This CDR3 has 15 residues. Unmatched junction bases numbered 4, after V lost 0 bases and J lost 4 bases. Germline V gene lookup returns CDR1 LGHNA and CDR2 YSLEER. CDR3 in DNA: TGCGCCAGCAGCCAAGAAAGGACAGGGCCCTATGGCTACACCTTC. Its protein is CASSQERTGPYGYTF.

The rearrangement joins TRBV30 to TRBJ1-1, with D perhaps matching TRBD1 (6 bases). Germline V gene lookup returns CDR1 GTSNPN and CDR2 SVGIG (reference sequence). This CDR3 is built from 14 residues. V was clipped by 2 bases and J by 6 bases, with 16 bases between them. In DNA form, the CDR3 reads TGTGCCTGGAGTCTCCGGGGCAGGGGAGCTGAAGCTTTCTTT. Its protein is CAWSLRGRGAEAFF.

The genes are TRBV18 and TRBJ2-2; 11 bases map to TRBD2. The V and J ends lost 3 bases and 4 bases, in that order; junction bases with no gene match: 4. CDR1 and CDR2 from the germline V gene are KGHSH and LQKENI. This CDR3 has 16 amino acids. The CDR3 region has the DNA TGTGCCAGCTCACCTACTAGCGGGGGATTCACCGGGGAGCTGTTTTTT. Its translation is CASSPTSGGFTGELFF. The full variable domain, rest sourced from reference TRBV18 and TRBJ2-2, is NAGVMQNPRHLVRRRGQEARLRCSPMKGHSHVYWYRQLPEEGLKFMVYLQKENIIDESGMPKERFSAEFPKEGPSILRIQQVVRGDSAAYFCASSPTSGGFTGELFFGEGSRLTVL.

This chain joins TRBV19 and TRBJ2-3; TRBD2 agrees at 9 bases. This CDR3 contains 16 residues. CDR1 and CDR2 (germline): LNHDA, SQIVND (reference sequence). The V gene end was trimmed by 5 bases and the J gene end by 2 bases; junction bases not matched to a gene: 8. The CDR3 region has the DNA TGTGCCAGTAGTTCCTGGTTAGCGGGGGACACAGATACGCAGTATTTT. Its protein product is CASSSWLAGDTDTQYF.

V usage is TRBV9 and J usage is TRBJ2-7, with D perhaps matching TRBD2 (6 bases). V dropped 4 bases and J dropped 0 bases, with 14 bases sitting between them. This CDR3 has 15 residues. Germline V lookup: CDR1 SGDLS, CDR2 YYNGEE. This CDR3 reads CASSLMGLPSYEQYF. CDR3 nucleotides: TGTGCCAGCAGCCTTATGGGACTTCCCTCCTACGAGCAGTACTTC.

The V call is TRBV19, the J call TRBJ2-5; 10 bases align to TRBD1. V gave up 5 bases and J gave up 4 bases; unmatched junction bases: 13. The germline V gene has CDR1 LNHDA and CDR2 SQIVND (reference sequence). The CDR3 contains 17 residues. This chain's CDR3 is CASSPRQGAAGPETQYF. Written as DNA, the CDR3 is TGTGCCAGTAGTCCGCGACAGGGGGCGGCCGGACCAGAGACCCAGTACTTC.

CDR3 sequence: CASSLRGFYGYTF. The CDR3 coding sequence is TGTGCCAGCAGCCTTCGGGGTTTCTATGGCTACACCTTC. The rearrangement links TRBV14 to TRBJ1-2; D not certain. Germline CDR1 reads SGHDN; CDR2 reads FVKESK. The CDR3 has 13 residues. Trimming removed 4 bases from V and 4 bases from J, with 10 bases in between.

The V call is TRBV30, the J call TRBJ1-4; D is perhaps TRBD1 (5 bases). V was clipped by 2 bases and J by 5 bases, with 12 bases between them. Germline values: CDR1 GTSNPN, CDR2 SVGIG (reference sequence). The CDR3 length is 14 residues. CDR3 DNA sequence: TGTGCCTGGAGTAGCGGGGCGCGGAATGAAAAACTGTTTTTT. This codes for CAWSSGARNEKLFF. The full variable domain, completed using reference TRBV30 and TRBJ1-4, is SQTIHQWPATLVQPVGSPLSLECTVEGTSNPNLYWYRQAAGRGLQLLFYSVGIGQISSEVPQNLSASRPQDRQFILSSKKLLLSDSGFYLCAWSSGARNEKLFFGSGTQLSVL.

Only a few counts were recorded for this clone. CDR3 DNA: TGTGCCAGCAGCGGCGGGGGGCCCGAAACGCAGTATTTT. This sequence encodes CASSGGGPETQYF. The chain combines TRBV7-2 with TRBJ2-3; TRBD2 matches at 8 bases. In germline, CDR1 is SGHTA, CDR2 FQGNSA. The CDR3 has 13 residues. V gave up 5 bases and J gave up 9 bases; unmatched junction bases: 7.